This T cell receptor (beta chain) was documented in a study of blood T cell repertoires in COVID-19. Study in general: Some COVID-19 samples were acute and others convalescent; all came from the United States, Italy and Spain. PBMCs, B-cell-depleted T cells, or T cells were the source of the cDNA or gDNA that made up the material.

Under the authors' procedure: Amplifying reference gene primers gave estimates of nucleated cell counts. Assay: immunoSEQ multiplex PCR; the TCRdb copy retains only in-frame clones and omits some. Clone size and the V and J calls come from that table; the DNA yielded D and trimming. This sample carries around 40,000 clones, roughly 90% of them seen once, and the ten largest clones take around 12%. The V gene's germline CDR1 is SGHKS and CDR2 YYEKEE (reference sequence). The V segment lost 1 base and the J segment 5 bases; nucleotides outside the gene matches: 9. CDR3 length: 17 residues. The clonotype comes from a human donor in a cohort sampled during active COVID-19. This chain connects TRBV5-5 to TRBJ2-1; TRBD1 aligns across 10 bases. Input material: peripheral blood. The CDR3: CASSLFAGTGAHNEQFF. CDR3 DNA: TGTGCCAGCAGCTTGTTTGCTGGGACAGGGGCCCACAATGAGCAGTTCTTC.